The next 25 T cell receptor beta chains were all read from a single sample in a study of shared clonotypes between healthy human individuals (dated by TCRdb to between 2020 and 2021). The library was built by means of the immunoSEQ multiplex PCR assay. The table comes from immuneACCESS by way of TCRdb, which keeps in-frame sequences with V and J called. Part of the clones is missing from these tables; in studies checked, under half for an unresolved V gene and the rest for unknown reasons. The sample table contains about 2.4 million clones; only one count was recorded for roughly 93% of them. The leading ten clones occupy approximately 0.35% of the sample. Sequenced input: naive CD4+ T cells from PBMCs. The cell subset or site label of this sample denotes: CD45RA+ positively selected. The receptors were gathered from a man between 18 and 29 years old in good health. Some clones in this sample may be carry-over from other donors' samples.

The V and J genes are TRBV25-1 and TRBJ2-6; 7 bases are shared with TRBD1. This CDR3 has 14 residues. The V segment lost 6 bases and the J segment 2 bases; nucleotides outside the gene matches: 1. Germline CDR1 and CDR2: MGHDK and SYGVNS. The CDR3 sequence is CASSDRAGANVLTF. The CDR3 bases are TGTGCCAGCAGCGACAGGGCTGGGGCCAACGTCCTGACTTTC.

This rearrangement joins TRBV5-1 to TRBJ2-1; D is perhaps TRBD2 (6 bases). V dropped 2 bases and J dropped 6 bases, with 21 bases sitting between them. Germline V gene sequence: CDR1 SGHRS, CDR2 YFSETQ. This CDR3 has 17 residues. CDR3 sequence reads: CASSFQVAGWGSNEQFF. The CDR3 bases are TGCGCCAGCAGCTTTCAGGTTGCGGGATGGGGGTCCAATGAGCAGTTCTTC.

V gene TRBV28 combines with J gene TRBJ2-1; D tentatively fits TRBD1 or TRBD2 (6 bases each). CDR1 is MDHEN, CDR2 SYDVKM, per germline. The CDR3 totals 15 residues. The ends were cut back, 6 bases at V and 15 bases at J, with 27 bases in the middle. This CDR3 reads CASRPQDGGPPRTFF. CDR3 coding DNA: TGTGCCAGCAGACCCCAGGATGGGGGGCCTCCTCGTACGTTCTTC.

The count of this clone is one. The chain uses TRBV15 and TRBJ2-7; no firm D call. Between the trimmed V and J ends, which lost 3 bases and 0 bases, there was a span of 15 bases. There are 16 residues in the CDR3. The germline V gene has CDR1 LNHNV and CDR2 YYDKDF (reference sequence). CDR3 coding DNA: TGTGCCACCAGCAGCAGGCCCCTCTTCAGCTCCTACGAGCAGTACTTC. It specifies CATSSRPLFSSYEQYF. Full variable domain (missing parts from reference TRBV15 and TRBJ2-7): DAMVIQNPRYQVTQFGKPVTLSCSQTLNHNVMYWYQQKSSQAPKLLFHYYDKDFNNEADTPDNFQSRRPNTSFCFLDIRSPGLGDTAMYLCATSSRPLFSSYEQYFGPGTRLTVT.

This chain connects TRBV5-4 to TRBJ1-2; 10 bases line up with TRBD1. CDR1 and CDR2 (germline): SGHNT, YYREEE (reference sequence). V lost 1 base, J lost 6 bases, and 6 bases stayed unmatched. The CDR3 runs to 15 residues. This chain's CDR3 is CASSLLGQGFNGYTF. The CDR3 DNA reads TGTGCCAGCAGCTTGTTGGGACAGGGGTTCAATGGCTACACCTTC.

The V gene is TRBV5-1, the J gene TRBJ2-1; 7 positions agree with TRBD2. V dropped 4 bases and J dropped 8; count of bases not matched to a gene: 18. This CDR3 comprises 17 residues. CDR1 and CDR2 (germline): SGHRS, YFSETQ. The CDR3, as DNA: TGCGCCAGCAGCCTCCAAGCGGGAATTGGGTTAGGCGATGAGCAGTTCTTC. Its translation is CASSLQAGIGLGDEQFF.

This clone appeared many times. The same CDR3 also results from other DNA sequences found in this sample. The chain employs TRBV14 and TRBJ1-1; D possibly corresponds to TRBD1 (5 bases). V dropped 3 bases and J dropped 1 base, with 6 bases sitting between them. Germline CDR1 reads SGHDN; CDR2 reads FVKESK. This CDR3 is 13 amino acids long. The CDR3 protein is CASSQGRNTEAFF. The CDR3 nucleotides are TGTGCCAGCAGCCAGGGACGGAACACTGAAGCTTTCTTT.

The rearrangement joins TRBV4-1 to TRBJ2-5; a weak D match, TRBD1 (5 bases). CDR1 and CDR2 from the germline V gene are MGHRA and YSYEKL. CDR3 length equals 15 residues. Trimming stripped 4 bases from V and 2 bases from J, with 14 bases between. CDR3 nucleotides: TGCGCCAGCAGCCTGACAGTAATACCGCAAGAGACCCAGTACTTC. It codes for CASSLTVIPQETQYF.

CDR3: CASSEGAKAFF. The CDR3 DNA sequence: TGTGCCAGCAGTGAAGGGGCTAAAGCTTTCTTT. The rearrangement joins TRBV2 to TRBJ1-1; no firm D call. The CDR3 is 11 residues long. Per the germline V gene, CDR1 is SNHLY and CDR2 is FYNNEI. Trimming removed 1 base at V and 9 bases at J, with 6 bases between.

With regard to this clone: Other DNA variants within this sample encode the same CDR3. The chain is built from TRBV28 and TRBJ2-7; 11 nucleotides align to TRBD2. The germline V gene has CDR1 MDHEN and CDR2 SYDVKM. Trimming cost V 6 bases and J 0 bases; bases outside gene matches: 4. The CDR3 extends over 15 amino acids. The CDR3 DNA follows: TGTGCCAGCAGCTCTAGCGGGAGGAGCTCCTACGAGCAGTACTTC. Its protein product is CASSSSGRSSYEQYF.

The chain recombines TRBV6-6 with TRBJ1-5; TRBD1 might be the D (6 bases). Trimming stripped 6 bases from V and 2 bases from J, with 17 bases between. Germline V gene data show CDR1 as MNHNY and CDR2 as SVGAGI (reference sequence). The length of the CDR3 is 16 residues. CDR3 residues: CASSDYNRAGNQPQHF. The CDR3 DNA is TGTGCCAGCAGCGATTACAACAGGGCGGGCAATCAGCCCCAGCATTTT.

The chain combines TRBV2 with TRBJ2-7, with TRBD1 matching 8 bases. Germline CDR1 reads SNHLY; CDR2 reads FYNNEI. With 6 bases clipped from V and 0 bases from J, the junction kept 7 bases outside the gene matches. This CDR3 comprises 15 residues. The CDR3 is CASRTDREFSYEQYF. The CDR3 DNA is TGTGCCAGCAGAACGGACAGGGAATTCTCCTACGAGCAGTACTTC.

This clone showed up just once. The chain links TRBV18 to TRBJ2-7, with D perhaps assigned TRBD1 or TRBD2 (5 bases each). V was pared by 1 base and J by 3 bases, with 10 bases between. Germline CDR1 reads KGHSH; CDR2 reads LQKENI. The CDR3 length is 14 residues. CDR3: CASSPHPGSYEQYF. CDR3 bases: TGTGCCAGCTCACCACATCCAGGGAGCTACGAGCAGTACTTC.

The rearrangement links TRBV9 to TRBJ1-3; the D gene is possibly TRBD1 (5 bases). Germline V gene sequence: CDR1 SGDLS, CDR2 YYNGEE. The germline V and J ends were trimmed by 5 bases and 8 bases, with 11 bases remaining between them. This CDR3 contains 12 residues. The CDR3 DNA reads as TGTGCCAGCAGTGGGTCGGGGCACACCATATATTTT. Protein: CASSGSGHTIYF.

The chain carries TRBV27 and TRBJ1-1; D remains unclear. Germline CDR1 MNHEY, CDR2 SMNVEV (reference sequence). Deletions cut 3 bases from V and 3 bases from J, with 11 bases between. The CDR3 spans 14 residues. CDR3 DNA sequence: TGTGCCAGCAGTTTGCTAGGGTTCGACACTGAAGCTTTCTTT. This translates into CASSLLGFDTEAFF.

This sequence joins TRBV19 and TRBJ2-5, with D tentatively TRBD2 (6 bases). The CDR3 contains 14 residues. Germline values: CDR1 LNHDA, CDR2 SQIVND (reference sequence). V was cut by 6 bases and J by 2 bases, with 13 bases left in between. Here the CDR3 DNA reads TGTGCCAGTAGAGATGGGGGGATTCAAGAGACCCAGTACTTC. Translation: CASRDGGIQETQYF.

This sequence joins TRBV6-6 and TRBJ1-2; TRBD1 matches at 8 bases. V dropped 2 bases and J dropped 4; count of bases not matched to a gene: 9. The germline V gene encodes CDR1 MNHNY and CDR2 SVGAGI (reference sequence). CDR3 length: 16 amino acids. CDR3 sequence: CASSYPSGQDLYGYTF. CDR3 sequence (DNA): TGTGCCAGCAGTTACCCATCGGGACAGGATCTCTATGGCTACACCTTC.

The V and J genes are TRBV28 and TRBJ2-7, with 12 bases fitting TRBD2. Trimming removed 5 bases from V and 5 bases from J; junction bases left unmatched: 16. Germline CDR1 and CDR2: MDHEN and SYDVKM. This CDR3 is 18 amino acids long. CDR3 bases: TGTGCCAGCAGTCCCCCTCCCCTCAGACTAGCGGGAGATCACGAGCAGTACTTC. Residues: CASSPPPLRLAGDHEQYF. The complete variable domain, with remaining parts taken from reference TRBV28 and TRBJ2-7, reads DVKVTQSSRYLVKRTGEKVFLECVQDMDHENMFWYRQDPGLGLRLIYFSYDVKMKEKGDIPEGYSVSREKKERFSLILESASTNQTSMYLCASSPPPLRLAGDHEQYFGPGTRLTVT.

The J gene is TRBJ2-7, the V gene TRBV6-6, with 10 bases fitting TRBD1. With V trimmed by 5 bases and J by 5 bases, 6 bases remained unmatched. Germline V gene sequence: CDR1 MNHNY, CDR2 SVGAGI (reference sequence). CDR3 size: 14 residues. Here the CDR3 DNA reads TGTGCCAGCAGTAGCCGGGACAGGGGCCACGAGCAGTACTTC. This gives the protein CASSSRDRGHEQYF.

This chain links TRBV25-1 with TRBJ2-1; D not resolved. Trimming pared 5 bases from V and 4 bases from J, leaving 9 bases between. The germline CDR1 and CDR2 sequences are MGHDK and SYGVNS. The CDR3 length is 13 residues. CDR3 loop: CASSFTAYNEQFF. In DNA form, the CDR3 reads TGTGCCAGCAGTTTTACAGCTTACAATGAGCAGTTCTTC.

This clone was recorded only once. CDR3 sequence reads: CASSASGGNTIYF. The CDR3 DNA reads as TGTGCCAGCAGTGCGAGTGGGGGGAACACCATATATTTT. The V gene is TRBV6-5, the J gene TRBJ1-3; D possibly corresponds to TRBD1 (5 bases). With 5 bases removed from V and 7 bases from J, the gap between germline ends came to 12 bases. CDR3 length: 13 residues. Looked up from germline, CDR1 is MNHEY and CDR2 is SVGAGI.

J is TRBJ1-5 and V is TRBV6-1; D is unresolved. This CDR3 is 14 amino acids long. V lost 3 bases and J lost 0, with 6 bases in between. Germline-derived CDR1 and CDR2 are MNHNS and SASEGT. For the CDR3, the DNA is TGTGCCAGCAGTGAGGTAGTTAGCAATCAGCCCCAGCATTTT. This encodes CASSEVVSNQPQHF.

The chain links TRBV5-6 to TRBJ1-4, with TRBD1 matching 9 bases. The germline V gene has CDR1 SGHDT and CDR2 YYEEEE. With 1 base clipped from V and 8 bases from J, the junction kept 6 bases outside the gene matches. The CDR3 has 15 amino acids. The CDR3 reads CASSLKGQGREKLFF. In DNA, the CDR3 is TGTGCCAGCAGCTTGAAGGGACAGGGACGAGAAAAACTGTTTTTT.

This rearrangement joins TRBV6-5 to TRBJ2-3; 12 nucleotides line up with TRBD2. CDR1 MNHEY and CDR2 SVGAGI come from the germline V gene. The V gene end was trimmed by 11 bases and the J gene end by 8 bases; junction bases not matched to a gene: 8. This CDR3 contains 13 residues. CDR3 bases: TGTGCCGCCCGGACTAGCGGGGAGGGTACGCAGTATTTT. This translates into CAARTSGEGTQYF.

This clone came up once. The V call is TRBV19, the J call TRBJ2-7; TRBD1 might be the D (6 bases). The V end lost 5 bases, the J end lost 0 bases, and 14 bases lay between the germline ends. Germline V lookup: CDR1 LNHDA, CDR2 SQIVND (reference sequence). This CDR3 spans 15 amino acids. CDR3 coding DNA: TGTGCCAGTAGTGATCAGGGGATAAGCTCCTACGAGCAGTACTTC. Translating gives CASSDQGISSYEQYF.